The clone carrying this T cell receptor (beta chain) appeared many times. Its antigen is undetermined. This CDR3 is built from 15 residues. Trimming stripped 5 bases from V and 4 bases from J, with 16 bases between. The record originates from a study of T-cell reconstitution after alpha-beta-depleted transplantation in children. Findings of the study overall: About two months after transplant, alpha-beta T cells reportedly came from several hundred expanded graft clones. One year post-transplant, T-cell counts and diversity were largely derived from T cells produced anew. Some patients' high day-60 TCRbeta diversity was traced to surviving recipient T cells and thymic progenitors.

Preparing the TCRbeta library involved the use of unique molecular identifiers. TCRdb re-called the PCR reads with MiXCR, one entry per CDR3 protein. The data hold hundreds of thousands of distinct CDR3 sequences, with approximately 11% observed a single time. The sequence was collected from a child in the first two years of life with acute myeloid leukemia, due to receive a stem cell transplant. Source: PBMCs, taken before TCRalphabeta/CD19-depleted stem cell transplant. The chain couples TRBV12-3 or TRBV12-4 to TRBJ2-3; TRBD2 might be the D (5 bases). The CDR3 DNA reads TGTGCCAGCAGTGCCGGGGTTTCGTCCGCAGATACGCAGTATTTT. The encoded protein is CASSAGVSSADTQYF.